This T cell receptor beta chain emerged from a study of OX40 agonist ivuxolimab in advanced cancers. This clone occurred a few times. Its specificity is unknown. The CDR3 is 14 residues long. V shed 4 bases and J 6 bases; nucleotides not matched to a gene: 8. Germline loops: CDR1 SGHRS, CDR2 YFSETQ. Whole-study findings and limits: The mean number of expanded clones was higher in CD8+ T cells than in CD4+.

Some clones are missing from TCRdb's copy, which holds only in-frame ones; the method was immunoSEQ multiplex PCR. Seen here are fewer than 95,000 clones, about 93% observed once, and the top ten hold around 0.39%. Here the sequenced sample was CD4+ or CD8+ T cells sorted from blood, taken in a trial of the OX40 agonist ivuxolimab. This sequence joins TRBV5-1 and TRBJ2-7; 9 nucleotides line up with TRBD1. This TCR came from an adult with an advanced solid tumor such as melanoma, head and neck, liver or kidney cancer. CDR3 sequence (DNA): TGCGCCAGCAGCGAGGACAGGGGCTTAGGCGAGCAGTACTTC. Translated, it gives CASSEDRGLGEQYF.